This is a list of T cell receptor beta chains from one sample in a study of identical twins. TCRdb reanalysed the 5' RACE reads using MiXCR and keeps one entry per CDR3 protein. The sample contains approximately 700,000 distinct CDR3 sequences, roughly 18% of which appear only once. The same sample was also used in a study of T cells expressing NK-cell markers.

The source material was PBMCs. The receptors were gathered from a young woman in good health. The CDR3 runs from the conserved cysteine through the conserved F or W. D genes are given only for firm matches. Expanded clones get a size class; other rows say once, few or many, or leave the size out.

.	TRBV11-2	14	TRBJ2-7	.	CASSLALRQYEQYF	TGTGCCAGCAGCTTGGCCCTAAGGCAATACGAGCAGTACTTC
TRBD1	TRBV24-1	15	TRBJ2-1	.	CATSDPGSGGNEQFF	TGTGCCACCAGTGACCCCGGTTCAGGGGGCAATGAGCAGTTCTTC
.	TRBV12-3/TRBV12-4	12	TRBJ2-1	.	CASSLGSSKQFF	TGTGCCAGCAGTTTAGGTTCAAGTAAGCAGTTCTTC
TRBD1	TRBV10-3	16	TRBJ2-7	.	CAISDYSGTGAYEQYF	TGTGCCATCAGTGATTATTCCGGGACAGGAGCTTACGAGCAGTACTTC
TRBD1	TRBV10-2	11	TRBJ2-5	few	CASFGGQAQYF	TGCGCCAGTTTTGGGGGACAGGCCCAGTACTTC
.	TRBV7-9	15	TRBJ2-7	.	CASSLGSGGVYEQYF	TGTGCCAGCAGCTTAGGTAGTGGGGGCGTGTACGAGCAGTACTTC
.	TRBV5-1	15	TRBJ2-7	few	CASSLAGGGIYEQYF	TGCGCCAGCAGCTTGGCAGGAGGGGGCATCTACGAGCAGTACTTC
.	TRBV12-3/TRBV12-4	14	TRBJ2-6	few	CASREGSGANVLTF	TGTGCCAGCAGGGAGGGGAGTGGGGCCAACGTCCTGACTTTC
.	TRBV24-1	14	TRBJ2-1	few	CATSDPSRGWEQFF	TGTGCCACCAGTGACCCCAGCAGGGGCTGGGAGCAGTTCTTC
.	TRBV5-5	14	TRBJ2-7	.	CASSSTWGSYEQYF	TGTGCCAGCAGCAGCACATGGGGCTCCTACGAGCAGTACTTC
TRBD2	TRBV11-2	17	TRBJ2-3	.	CASSPWTSGRRRDTQYF	TGTGCCAGCAGCCCATGGACTAGCGGGAGGAGGAGAGATACGCAGTATTTT
.	TRBV7-6	14	TRBJ2-2	few	CASSPARGTGELFF	TGTGCCAGCAGCCCGGCTCGAGGGACCGGGGAGCTGTTTTTT
TRBD2	TRBV7-9	15	TRBJ2-1	few	CASSTSGGAENEQFF	TGTGCCAGCAGCACTAGCGGGGGGGCTGAAAATGAGCAGTTCTTC
.	TRBV10-3	15	TRBJ2-7	.	CAISESGPLLYEQYF	TGTGCCATCAGTGAGTCGGGACCCTTATTGTACGAGCAGTACTTC
TRBD1	TRBV9	14	TRBJ2-7	.	CASSPPDRVYEQYF	TGTGCCAGCAGCCCCCCGGACAGGGTCTACGAGCAGTACTTC
TRBD2	TRBV11-2	18	TRBJ2-1	few	CASSLVAGAGDSYNEQFF	TGTGCCAGCAGCTTAGTTGCGGGAGCGGGGGACTCATACAATGAGCAGTTCTTC
.	TRBV15	15	TRBJ1-2	few	CATSREGGRPLGYTF	TGTGCCACCAGCAGAGAAGGAGGGAGACCACTTGGCTACACCTTC
TRBD1	TRBV7-9	15	TRBJ1-1	few	CASSSNGQGNTEAFF	TGTGCCAGCAGCTCGAACGGACAGGGGAACACTGAAGCTTTCTTT
.	TRBV12-3/TRBV12-4	16	TRBJ1-2	.	CASSLRGGRANYGYTF	TGTGCCAGCAGTTTACGCGGAGGCAGGGCCAACTATGGCTACACCTTC
TRBD2	TRBV7-2	17	TRBJ2-1	.	CASSLGGGLAGQNEQFF	TGTGCCAGCAGCTTAGGTGGCGGGCTAGCGGGCCAAAATGAGCAGTTCTTC
TRBD2	TRBV20-1	16	TRBJ2-2	.	CSARDRTSGVTGELFF	TGCAGTGCTAGAGACCGGACTAGCGGGGTGACCGGGGAGCTGTTTTTT
TRBD2	TRBV11-2	14	TRBJ2-7	.	CASSFSGFSYEQYF	TGTGCCAGCAGCTTTAGCGGGTTTTCCTACGAGCAGTACTTC
.	TRBV5-5	15	TRBJ2-1	few	CASSLAEMGLGEQFF	TGTGCCAGCAGCTTGGCCGAGATGGGTTTAGGTGAGCAGTTCTTC
.	TRBV24-1	15	TRBJ2-1	.	CATSDLRRGYNEQFF	TGTGCCACCAGTGATTTACGCAGGGGCTACAATGAGCAGTTCTTC
.	TRBV29-1	13	TRBJ2-1	.	CSGGERGYNEQFF	TGCAGCGGGGGCGAAAGGGGCTACAATGAGCAGTTCTTC
TRBD2	TRBV4-3	17	TRBJ2-7	.	CASSPYAGRDLSYEQYF	TGCGCCAGCAGCCCATACGCGGGGAGGGACTTATCCTACGAGCAGTACTTC